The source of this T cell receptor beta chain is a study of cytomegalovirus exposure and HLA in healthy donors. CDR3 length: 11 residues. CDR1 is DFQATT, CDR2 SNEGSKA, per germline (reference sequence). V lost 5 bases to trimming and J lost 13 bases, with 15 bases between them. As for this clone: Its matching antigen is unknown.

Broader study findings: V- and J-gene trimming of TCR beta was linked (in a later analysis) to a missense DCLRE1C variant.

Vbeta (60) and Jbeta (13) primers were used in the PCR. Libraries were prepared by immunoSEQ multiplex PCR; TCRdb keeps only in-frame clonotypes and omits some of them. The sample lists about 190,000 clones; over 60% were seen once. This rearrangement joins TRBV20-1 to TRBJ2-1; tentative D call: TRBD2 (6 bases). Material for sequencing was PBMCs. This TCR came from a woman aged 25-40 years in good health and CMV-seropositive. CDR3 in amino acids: CSAGLRDSQFF. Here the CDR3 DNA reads TGCAGTGCTGGTCTCCGGGACTCTCAGTTCTTC.